This T cell receptor (beta chain) was profiled in a study of T cells expressing NK-cell markers. The CDR3 covers 13 residues. CDR1 and CDR2 (germline): KGHSH, LQKENI. TCRdb reprocessed the 5' RACE reads and reports one entry per CDR3 protein, with no DNA. The sample's table shows about 460,000 distinct CDR3 sequences. Sequencing was carried out using blood T cells: a sorted CD56 or NKG2C T cell subset, CD4+ or CD8+ T cells, or bulk PBMC T cells (not recorded which). The V and J genes are TRBV18 and TRBJ1-2; TCRdb's assignment of TRBD1 cannot be checked, as there is no DNA. The clonotype originates from a woman in her forties or fifties in good health. CDR3 sequence: CASSPPQGGGYTF. Based on the CDR3 plus reference TRBV18 and TRBJ1-2, the full variable domain is NAGVMQNPRHLVRRRGQEARLRCSPMKGHSHVYWYRQLPEEGLKFMVYLQKENIIDESGMPKERFSAEFPKEGPSILRIQQVVRGDSAAYFCASSPPQGGGYTFGSGTRLTVV.